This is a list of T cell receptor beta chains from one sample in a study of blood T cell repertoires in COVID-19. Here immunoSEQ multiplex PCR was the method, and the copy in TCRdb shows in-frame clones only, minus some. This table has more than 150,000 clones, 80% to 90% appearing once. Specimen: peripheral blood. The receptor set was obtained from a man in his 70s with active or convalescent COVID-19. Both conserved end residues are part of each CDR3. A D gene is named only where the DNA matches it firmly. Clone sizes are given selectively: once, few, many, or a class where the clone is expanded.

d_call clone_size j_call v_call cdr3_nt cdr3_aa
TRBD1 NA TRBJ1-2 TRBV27 TGTGCCAGCAAAGCAGGGGGCTATGGCTACACCTTC CASKAGGYGYTF
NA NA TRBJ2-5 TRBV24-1 TGTGCCACCAGCGACTTTGGAGAGACCCAGTACTTC CATSDFGETQYF
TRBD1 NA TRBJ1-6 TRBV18 TGTGCCAGCTCACTATTCGGGACAGCAAATTCACCCCTCCACTTT CASSLFGTANSPLHF
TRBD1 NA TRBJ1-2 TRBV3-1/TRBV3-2 TGTGCCAGCAGCCAGGGACAGAGGAATTATGGCTACACCTTC CASSQGQRNYGYTF
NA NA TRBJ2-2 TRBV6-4 TGTGCCAGCAAAGGTCAAGGAGACACCGGGGAGCTGTTTTTT CASKGQGDTGELFF
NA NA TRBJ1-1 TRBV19 TGTGCCAGTAGTATAGCGTCGGGGACACTGAACACTGAAGCTTTCTTT CASSIASGTLNTEAFF
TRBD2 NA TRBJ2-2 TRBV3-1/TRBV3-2 TGTGCCAGCAGCCAAGTTTTGCTAGCGGGGGGAGACACCGGGGAGCTGTTTTTT CASSQVLLAGGDTGELFF
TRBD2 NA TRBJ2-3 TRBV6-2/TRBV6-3 TGTGCCAGCAGCAGGGGGGGAGCGGGGGGAGAAGCAGATACGCAGTATTTT CASSRGGAGGEADTQYF
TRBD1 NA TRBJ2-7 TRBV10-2 TGCGCCAGCAGTGCCTTCGGGACAGCGGAAGCCTACGAGCAGTACTTC CASSAFGTAEAYEQYF
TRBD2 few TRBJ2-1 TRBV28 TGTGCCAGCAGTTCCCCCGGACTAGCAGGGACCCCCAATGAGCAGTTCTTC CASSSPGLAGTPNEQFF
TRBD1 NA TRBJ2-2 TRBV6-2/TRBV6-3 TGTGCCAGCAGATACCCTCGGACAGGGCTCACCGGGGAGCTGTTTTTT CASRYPRTGLTGELFF
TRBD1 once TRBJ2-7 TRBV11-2 TGTGCCAGCAGCTTATGGACAGGGGGCTACGAGCAGTACTTC CASSLWTGGYEQYF
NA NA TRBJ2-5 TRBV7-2 TGTGCCACCCAAAGAGGGGGCCAAGAGACCCAGTACTTC CATQRGGQETQYF
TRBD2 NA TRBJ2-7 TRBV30 TGTGCCTGGAGTGTACTAGTGGGAGCGGGGGAGCAGTACTTC CAWSVLVGAGEQYF